The 13 T cell receptor beta chains in this list originate from one sample, sequenced in a study of T-cell memory formation after mild COVID-19. TCRdb itself ran the 5' RACE reads through MiXCR, one entry per CDR3 protein. The data show 110,000 to 150,000 distinct CDR3 sequences, with more than 13% seen just once and 25% to 30% held by the top ten. Sequenced input: PBMCs or a T cell subset sorted from them (not recorded which). Every receptor here comes from an adult woman who had mild COVID-19 (a few samples of this study predate the infection). Cell type and time point are not known.

The chain carries TRBV9 and TRBJ2-1, with 7 bases matching TRBD2. Germline CDR1 SGDLS, CDR2 YYNGEE. The CDR3 totals 14 residues. Trimming took 2 bases from V and 6 from J; bases not matched to a gene: 5. The CDR3 loop reads CASSVGLGFNEQFF. The DNA for the CDR3 is TGTGCCAGCAGCGTTGGACTAGGGTTCAATGAGCAGTTCTTC.

This clonotype was picked up a small number of times. The CDR3, as DNA: TGTGCCACCAGCAGAGAGTTGGACAGGGACTACGAGCAGTACTTC. Amino acids: CATSRELDRDYEQYF. This sequence joins TRBV15 and TRBJ2-7, with 8 bases identical to TRBD1. The CDR3 length is 15 residues. CDR1 and CDR2 (germline): LNHNV, YYDKDF (reference sequence). V was pared by 0 bases and J by 3 bases, with 4 bases of the junction left unmatched.

This clonotype was observed a handful of times. The chain uses TRBV19 and TRBJ1-1, with no clear D. The CDR3 consists of 12 residues. The V end was cut by 3 bases, the J end by 8 bases, with 10 bases between. Germline V lookup: CDR1 LNHDA, CDR2 SQIVND (reference sequence). The CDR3 DNA reads as TGTGCCAGTAGTATTGGAGTCCGAGAAGCTTTCTTT. Translation gives CASSIGVREAFF.

This clonotype came up a few times. This rearrangement joins TRBV15 to TRBJ2-3; tentatively, D is TRBD1 or TRBD2 (5 bases each). V was pared by 8 bases and J by 2 bases, with 11 bases between. Germline V gene data show CDR1 as LNHNV and CDR2 as YYDKDF (reference sequence). CDR3 size: 13 residues. DNA of the CDR3: TGTGCCACCCCGGGACCATACACAGATACGCAGTATTTT. It is translated as CATPGPYTDTQYF.

The rearrangement links TRBV4-2 to TRBJ1-2; D might be TRBD1 (5 bases). The V end was cut by 4 bases, the J end by 6 bases, with 15 bases between. Per the germline V gene, CDR1 is LGHNA and CDR2 is YNFKEQ. The CDR3 totals 14 residues. The chain's CDR3 is CASSPWAGDDGYTF. CDR3 bases: TGTGCCAGCAGCCCCTGGGCGGGGGACGATGGCTACACCTTC.

DNA for the CDR3: TGTGCCAGCAGCCCTTCTTGGGTTACAGAGACCCAGTACTTC. Protein sequence: CASSPSWVTETQYF. The J gene is TRBJ2-5, the V gene TRBV7-2; D is ambiguous. CDR1 is SGHTA and CDR2 is FQGNSA in the germline V gene. This CDR3 has 14 amino acids. V was pared by 5 bases and J by 4 bases, with 14 bases between.

The genes are TRBV9 and TRBJ2-7; tentatively, D is TRBD2 (5 bases). Germline values: CDR1 SGDLS, CDR2 YYNGEE. The CDR3 contains 14 residues. V was cut by 2 bases and J by 1 base, with 10 bases left in between. The CDR3 DNA follows: TGTGCCAGCAGCGTTGTCGGGGATTCCTACGAGCAGTACTTC. This gives the protein CASSVVGDSYEQYF. Based on the CDR3 plus reference TRBV9 and TRBJ2-7, the full variable domain is DSGVTQTPKHLITATGQRVTLRCSPRSGDLSVYWYQQSLDQGLQFLIQYYNGEERAKGNILERFSAQQFPDLHSELNLSSLELGDSALYFCASSVVGDSYEQYFGPGTRLTVT.

CDR3: CASGKSGSTEQYF. CDR3 DNA sequence: TGTGCCAGCGGAAAAAGCGGGAGCACCGAGCAGTACTTC. This rearrangement joins TRBV7-3 to TRBJ2-7; the match to TRBD2 covers 8 bases. The CDR3 covers 13 residues. V was pared by 8 bases and J by 6 bases, with 9 bases of the junction left unmatched. CDR1 and CDR2 (germline): SGHTA, FQGTGA. The full variable domain, with the rest looked up from reference TRBV7-3 and TRBJ2-7, is GAGVSQTPSNKVTEKGKYVELRCDPISGHTALYWYRQSLGQGPEFLIYFQGTGAADDSGLPNDRFFAVRPEGSVSTLKIQRTERGDSAVYLCASGKSGSTEQYFGPGTRLTVT.

CDR3 in DNA: TGTGCCACCAGTGACACCGGGACTCCCGCCTACAATGAGCAGTTCTTC. It codes for CATSDTGTPAYNEQFF. The V gene is TRBV24-1, the J gene TRBJ2-1, with TRBD2 as a possible D gene (6 bases). V lost 4 bases and J lost 2, with 14 bases in between. Germline lookup yields CDR1 KGHDR and CDR2 SFDVKD. This CDR3 comprises 16 residues.

This chain connects TRBV7-2 to TRBJ2-7; a weak D match, TRBD1 (5 bases). This CDR3 comprises 13 residues. The V gene's germline CDR1 is SGHTA and CDR2 FQGNSA. V was shortened by 5 bases and J by 9 bases, with 17 bases between the two germline ends. CDR3 nucleotides: TGTGCCAGCAGCCCAGTCCCAGGGTCCTGGCAGTACTTC. It specifies CASSPVPGSWQYF. The full variable domain, with the rest looked up from reference TRBV7-2 and TRBJ2-7, is GAGVSQSPSNKVTEKGKDVELRCDPISGHTALYWYRQSLGQGLEFLIYFQGNSAPDKSGLPSDRFSAERTGGSVSTLTIQRTQQEDSAVYLCASSPVPGSWQYFGPGTRLTVT.

This clonotype was detected many times. This sequence joins TRBV19 and TRBJ2-1; either TRBD1 or TRBD2 may fit D (5 bases each). Per the germline V gene, CDR1 is LNHDA and CDR2 is SQIVND (reference sequence). The CDR3 runs 15 residues. The germline V and J ends were trimmed by 3 bases and 5 bases, with 14 bases remaining between them. As DNA, the CDR3 is TGTGCCAGTAGTATGGGGCCGAGGGAACACAATGAGCAGTTCTTC. Amino acid sequence: CASSMGPREHNEQFF.

This clonotype was observed a few times. This sequence joins TRBV15 and TRBJ2-3, with 10 nucleotides matching TRBD2. V was pared by 6 bases and J by 0 bases, with 0 bases of the junction left unmatched. The germline V gene has CDR1 LNHNV and CDR2 YYDKDF (reference sequence). The CDR3 sequence is 14 residues long. CDR3 sequence: CATRLAGSTDTQYF. In DNA, the CDR3 is TGTGCCACCAGACTAGCGGGAAGCACAGATACGCAGTATTTT.

The gene calls are TRBV6-5 and TRBJ1-4; 7 nucleotides align to TRBD1. The trim removed 2 bases at V and 3 bases at J, leaving 3 bases unmatched. Looked up from germline, CDR1 is MNHEY and CDR2 is SVGAGI. The CDR3 sequence is 15 residues long. As DNA, the CDR3 is TGTGCCAGCAGTTACGGGGGACAGCCTAATGAAAAACTGTTTTTT. Protein: CASSYGGQPNEKLFF.